This is a list of T cell receptor beta chains from one sample in a study of T cell clonotyping in hematopoietic cell transplantation. Clones were read by immunoSEQ multiplex PCR, and TCRdb kept only the in-frame ones, dropping some. This sample has some 30,000 clones; 60% to 85% occur once, and the top ten carry roughly 6.8%. The specimen was peripheral blood mononuclear cells, collected before stem cell transplant. These receptors were taken from a woman under 40 with chronic myeloid leukemia. Some clones in this sample may be carry-over from other donors' samples. Both conserved end residues are part of each CDR3. A D gene is named only where the DNA matches it firmly.

TRBD1 | TRBJ2-5 | TRBV4-1 | CASSQLGQGKKETQYF
TRBD1 | TRBJ2-5 | TRBV2 | CASSERTGEGAGQETQYF
- | TRBJ2-2 | TRBV4-1 | CASTTRSNTGELFF
TRBD1 | TRBJ2-7 | TRBV2 | CASSERTGGTYEQYF
- | TRBJ1-6 | TRBV9 | CASSPQREVLGNSPLHF
- | TRBJ1-1 | TRBV30 | CAWSVRGAEAFF
- | TRBJ1-3 | TRBV7-3 | CASSRGVPPSNTIYF
- | TRBJ2-7 | TRBV30 | CAWRRGGMIYEQYF
- | TRBJ1-5 | TRBV30 | CAWSVLADNQPQHF
- | TRBJ1-2 | TRBV5-6 | CASSLWMRDGYTF
- | TRBJ1-2 | TRBV6-1 | CASSEGETDGYTF
TRBD1 | TRBJ1-4 | TRBV7-2 | CASSTRQGPYEKLFF
- | TRBJ1-2 | TRBV7-9 | CASSFSLVTSDRNGYTF
- | TRBJ2-2 | TRBV9 | CASSARTIAGELFF
- | TRBJ1-2 | TRBV7-2 | CASSPDRNYGYTF
- | TRBJ2-7 | TRBV27 | CASRKVRAYEQYF
TRBD2 | TRBJ2-7 | TRBV30 | CAWSAALGGSGGYEQYF